This T cell receptor (beta chain) was profiled in a study of breast tumors, draining lymph nodes, adjacent tissues. Study conclusions and caveats: Luminal-like breast cancer showed significantly higher tumor–nontumor repertoire similarity than basal-like. Tumor TCR diversity was below lymph nodes but above nontumor tissue.

Regarding this clonotype: Its antigen is currently unknown.

TCRdb reprocessed the multiplex PCR reads via MiXCR and lists one record per CDR3 protein. Of 100,000 to 150,000 distinct CDR3 sequences in the sample, roughly 21% are singletons; the top ten hold 3.5% to 4.5%. Axillary draining lymph nodes of breast cancer patients supplied the node samples. CDR3 size: 16 residues. Trimming shortened V by 6 bases and J by 5 bases, and 20 bases separated the two germline ends. This receptor was obtained from a female donor with breast cancer. Some clones in this sample may be carry-over from other donors' samples. This sequence joins TRBV12-3 or TRBV12-4 and TRBJ2-1; D possibly corresponds to TRBD2 (5 bases). Sequencing was done on a sample of axillary lymph node tissue. The CDR3 region has the DNA TGTGCCAGCAGGAGGTTGGGCCCGAGGGCGGACAATGAGCAGTTCTTC. Translated, it gives CASRRLGPRADNEQFF.